Each of the 7 T cell receptor beta chains below was sequenced from the same sample in a study of T cell repertoires in cytomegalovirus infection. Their antigens are not known. TCRdb recomputed calls from the reads with MiXCR, one row per CDR3 protein. The data show approximately 730,000 distinct CDR3 sequences, around 31% seen once. The specimen was cultured PBMCs, collected from culture after CMV antigen stimulation. These receptors all come from a human donor in good health (CMV status not recorded). Some clones in this sample may be carry-over from other donors' samples.

This clonotype was recorded at least ten times. The chain links TRBV7-2 to TRBJ2-7; 9 nucleotides match TRBD2. This CDR3 region has 15 residues. Looked up from germline, CDR1 is SGHTA and CDR2 is FQGNSA. Trimming removed 3 bases from V and 6 bases from J; junction bases left unmatched: 9. The DNA of the CDR3 is TGTGCCAGCAGCTTCGAGACTAGCGGAGAAGGCGAGCAGTACTTC. It encodes CASSFETSGEGEQYF.

The gene calls are TRBV2 and TRBJ1-1, with 8 bases that match TRBD1. With V trimmed by 10 bases and J by 0 bases, 4 bases remained unmatched. The CDR3 consists of 13 residues. Germline loops: CDR1 SNHLY, CDR2 FYNNEI. The CDR3 DNA reads TGTGCCACCCAGGGGGCGATGAACACTGAAGCTTTCTTT. It translates to CATQGAMNTEAFF. Using reference TRBV2 and TRBJ1-1 for the parts outside the CDR3, the full variable domain is EPEVTQTPSHQVTQMGQEVILRCVPISNHLYFYWYRQILGQKVEFLVSFYNNEISEKSEIFDDQFSVERPDGSNFTLKIRSTKLEDSAMYFCATQGAMNTEAFFGQGTRLTVV.

This clonotype was detected ten times or more. The rearrangement uses TRBV7-2 and TRBJ2-2; weak D call: TRBD1 (6 bases). The ends were cut back, 5 bases at V and 0 bases at J, with 13 bases in the middle. Germline assignment: CDR1 SGHTA and CDR2 FQGNSA. CDR3 length: 16 amino acids. The CDR3 protein is CASSPRQVANTGELFF. CDR3 sequence (DNA): TGTGCCAGCAGCCCCAGACAGGTAGCGAACACCGGGGAGCTGTTTTTT.

This clonotype was observed a few times. The rearrangement joins TRBV20-1 to TRBJ2-2, with D unclear. Germline CDR1 is DFQATT and CDR2 is SNEGSKA (reference sequence). Trimming took off 0 bases at V and 1 base at J, with 15 bases between the two ends. The CDR3 totals 17 residues. The CDR3 bases are TGCAGTGCTAGAGATCCCTACCGCGGCCAGAACACCGGGGAGCTGTTTTTT. This sequence encodes CSARDPYRGQNTGELFF.

The table lists this clonotype with a few counts. J is TRBJ2-1 and V is TRBV7-2, with TRBD2 matching over 9 bases. This CDR3 contains 15 residues. The V and J ends lost 5 bases and 7 bases, in that order; junction bases with no gene match: 9. CDR1 and CDR2 from the germline V gene are SGHTA and FQGNSA. This CDR3 reads CASSASGGILNEQFF. The CDR3, as DNA: TGTGCCAGCAGCGCGAGCGGGGGGATTTTAAATGAGCAGTTCTTC.

The rearrangement joins TRBV20-1 to TRBJ2-7; TRBD2 matches at 8 bases. This CDR3 has 15 residues. Germline V lookup: CDR1 DFQATT, CDR2 SNEGSKA (reference sequence). After removal of 2 bases from V and 0 bases from J, the junction contained 6 bases not matched to a gene. Written as DNA, the CDR3 is TGCAGTGCTAGACTCAGCGGGGGCTACTCCTACGAGCAGTACTTC. This translates into CSARLSGGYSYEQYF.

A few counts support this clonotype. The V gene is TRBV5-1, the J gene TRBJ2-1; D remains unclear. Germline loops: CDR1 SGHRS, CDR2 YFSETQ. V lost 4 bases and J 8 bases, leaving 13 bases between the germline ends. This CDR3 has 13 amino acids. CDR3 DNA sequence: TGCGCCAGCAGCCCAGCAAATTCGGATGAGCAGTTCTTC. Translated, it gives CASSPANSDEQFF.